Below, 32 T cell receptor beta chains from the same sample are listed, as sequenced in a study of PD-1 blockade in classical Hodgkin lymphoma (dated by TCRdb to the early 2020s). Library preparation employed the immunoSEQ multiplex PCR assay. TCRdb stores this immuneACCESS table with in-frame sequences only. Part of the clones is absent; in the studies checked, under half of the shortfall reflects unresolved V genes, and no reason is known for the rest. The sample has 10,000 to 15,000 clones on record, around 85% of them singletons. Around a quarter of the sample rests with the top ten. The time point label on this specimen signifies: cycle 1 day 1 (C1D1), immediately before nivolumab initiation. All trial patients had relapsed after autologous stem cell transplantation, with cohorts A, B and C differing in prior brentuximab vedotin exposure. This sample comprised peripheral blood mononuclear cells (PBMCs), obtained at baseline. The receptor source for this set is a human donor with classical Hodgkin lymphoma.

The V gene is TRBV15, the J gene TRBJ2-5; D unclear. Germline values: CDR1 LNHNV, CDR2 YYDKDF (reference sequence). This CDR3 has 13 residues. Trimming cost V 5 bases and J 5 bases, with 12 bases left between them. CDR3 bases: TGTGCCACCAGCGCCGCAGGTGGGGAGACCCAGTACTTC. This gives the protein CATSAAGGETQYF.

This clone was picked up a small number of times. This chain uses TRBV10-3 with TRBJ2-2; D perhaps matches TRBD1 (5 bases). Per germline, CDR1 ENHRY and CDR2 SYGVKD. With 0 bases removed from V and 3 bases from J, the gap between germline ends came to 8 bases. The CDR3 length is 15 residues. Here the CDR3 reads CAISESGADTGELFF. CDR3 DNA sequence: TGTGCCATCAGTGAGTCTGGGGCAGACACCGGGGAGCTGTTTTTT.

The V call is TRBV7-9, the J call TRBJ2-5, with 7 positions matching TRBD2. Trimming at V came to 5 bases and at J to 5 bases, leaving 14 bases not matched to a gene. The length of the CDR3 is 16 residues. CDR1 SEHNR and CDR2 FQNEAQ come from the germline V gene (reference sequence). CDR3 in DNA: TGTGCCAGCAGCGGCTCCGGGACTAACCCCCGGGAGACCCAGTACTTC. This gives the protein CASSGSGTNPRETQYF.

The V gene is TRBV5-4, the J gene TRBJ2-4; D perhaps matches TRBD1 (6 bases). This CDR3 has 15 amino acids. Germline V gene data show CDR1 as SGHNT and CDR2 as YYREEE (reference sequence). Trimming removed 3 bases at V and 0 bases at J, with 10 bases between. The CDR3 protein is CASSSGQLAKNIQYF. CDR3 DNA sequence: TGTGCCAGCAGCTCCGGACAGCTAGCCAAAAACATTCAGTACTTC.

V and J are TRBV28 and TRBJ1-4; D is unresolved. With 1 base removed from V and 1 base from J, the gap between germline ends came to 7 bases. Germline values: CDR1 MDHEN, CDR2 SYDVKM. There are 15 residues in the CDR3. The CDR3 loop reads CASSLSALTNEKLFF. As DNA, the CDR3 is TGTGCCAGCAGTTTATCGGCATTAACTAATGAAAAACTGTTTTTT.

The chain uses TRBV19 and TRBJ2-1; D possibly corresponds to TRBD1 (5 bases). The germline V gene encodes CDR1 LNHDA and CDR2 SQIVND (reference sequence). V lost 5 bases and J lost 10, with 18 bases in between. The CDR3 covers 14 residues. In DNA, the CDR3 is TGTGCCAGTAGTCTGGGCGGATTCAGGGTGGAGCAGTTCTTC. Its protein product is CASSLGGFRVEQFF.

The gene calls are TRBV7-3 and TRBJ2-2; D may be TRBD1 (5 bases). The V gene's germline CDR1 is SGHTA and CDR2 FQGTGA. Trimming stripped 3 bases from V and 8 bases from J, with 13 bases between. The CDR3 is made up of 14 amino acids. DNA for the CDR3: TGTGCCAGCAGCTTGGGGCCGACCTCGGGGGAGCTGTTTTTT. Protein product: CASSLGPTSGELFF.

This clone came up once. The rearrangement joins TRBV28 to TRBJ2-3, with D perhaps TRBD2 (5 bases). Trimming took off 3 bases at V and 4 bases at J, with 17 bases between the two ends. This CDR3 has 16 residues. Germline V gene lookup returns CDR1 MDHEN and CDR2 SYDVKM. The CDR3 coding sequence is TGTGCCAGCAGTTTTGCCCGGACTTTTAATCCAGATACGCAGTATTTT. Translation: CASSFARTFNPDTQYF.

The rearrangement joins TRBV7-9 to TRBJ2-5, with 7 positions matching TRBD2. Losses at the gene ends were 3 bases for V and 2 bases for J; bases not matched to a gene: 9. CDR1 SEHNR and CDR2 FQNEAQ come from the germline V gene (reference sequence). CDR3 length: 16 amino acids. The CDR3 loop reads CASSFPSGLGQETQYF. The CDR3 DNA sequence: TGTGCCAGCAGCTTTCCTAGCGGTCTGGGGCAAGAGACCCAGTACTTC.

This clone was observed a handful of times. This sequence joins TRBV29-1 and TRBJ2-7, with 9 bases lining up with TRBD1. The CDR3 consists of 14 residues. Trimming took 6 bases from V and 1 from J; bases not matched to a gene: 7. In germline, CDR1 is SQVTM, CDR2 ANQGSEA. The DNA of the CDR3 is TGCAGCGTAGCACAGGGGGCCCTTTCCTACGAGCAGTACTTC. It translates to CSVAQGALSYEQYF.

V usage is TRBV11-2 and J usage is TRBJ2-1; 7 bases match TRBD1. The trim removed 7 bases at V and 4 bases at J, leaving 7 bases unmatched. This CDR3 has 14 amino acids. Germline V lookup: CDR1 SGHAT, CDR2 FQNNGV. Here the CDR3 reads CASTRGLLYNEQFF. Here the CDR3 DNA reads TGTGCCAGCACTAGGGGGCTTTTATACAATGAGCAGTTCTTC.

This clone was picked up a small number of times. The chain carries TRBV28 and TRBJ2-7; weak D call: TRBD1 (6 bases). The germline V and J ends were trimmed by 5 bases and 6 bases, with 14 bases remaining between them. This CDR3 contains 13 residues. From germline, CDR1 is MDHEN and CDR2 SYDVKM. CDR3 bases: TGTGCCAGCAGTCTTTTCACAGGGACCGAGCAGTACTTC. This gives the protein CASSLFTGTEQYF.

The J gene is TRBJ2-7, the V gene TRBV29-1; the D is unclear. V lost 5 bases to trimming and J lost 2 bases, with 13 bases between them. CDR3 length: 13 amino acids. The germline CDR1 and CDR2 sequences are SQVTM and ANQGSEA. Here the CDR3 DNA reads TGCAGCGTTTTGGGCGACAACACCTACGAGCAGTACTTC. Encoded protein: CSVLGDNTYEQYF.

In its sample, this clone was seen once. The CDR3 region is CASSPLQGTEDTEAFF. The CDR3 DNA reads as TGTGCCAGCTCACCACTGCAGGGGACGGAGGACACTGAAGCTTTCTTT. This chain links TRBV18 with TRBJ1-1; the D gene is possibly TRBD1 (6 bases). Germline-derived CDR1 and CDR2 are KGHSH and LQKENI. V gave up 1 base and J gave up 3 bases, with 15 bases separating them. The length of the CDR3 is 16 residues.

Here the CDR3 DNA reads TGTGCCAGCAGTTTTGTAGCGGGCGGCTCCTACGAGCAGTACTTC. Its protein product is CASSFVAGGSYEQYF. The V gene is TRBV27, the J gene TRBJ2-7; 7 positions agree with TRBD2. Looked up from germline, CDR1 is MNHEY and CDR2 is SMNVEV (reference sequence). J gave up 0 bases and V 3 bases, and 5 bases lay outside the gene matches. CDR3 length: 15 residues.

The gene calls are TRBV2 and TRBJ2-4; D perhaps matches TRBD1 (5 bases). This CDR3 region has 16 residues. Germline V gene lookup returns CDR1 SNHLY and CDR2 FYNNEI. The V end was cut by 4 bases, the J end by 0 bases, with 13 bases between. The CDR3: CASSVGQGLAKNIQYF. The DNA of the CDR3 is TGTGCCAGCAGTGTAGGGCAGGGTCTAGCCAAAAACATTCAGTACTTC.

The chain recombines TRBV7-6 with TRBJ2-6; either TRBD1 or TRBD2 may fit D (7 bases each). Trimming removed 5 bases at V and 0 bases at J, with 14 bases between. CDR1 SGHVS and CDR2 FNYEAQ come from the germline V gene. The CDR3 covers 17 residues. In DNA form, the CDR3 reads TGTGCCAGCAGCCAGGGGGGGGCTTTCTCTGGGGCCAACGTCCTGACTTTC. This sequence encodes CASSQGGAFSGANVLTF.

The genes are TRBV2 and TRBJ2-7; perhaps TRBD2 as D (6 bases). CDR1 and CDR2 (germline): SNHLY, FYNNEI. Trimming left V 8 bases short and J 7 bases short, with 9 bases between. The CDR3 spans 10 residues. The CDR3 bases are TGTGCCAGCGGGACTTTTGAGCAGTACTTC. Translating gives CASGTFEQYF.

V gene TRBV5-6 combines with J gene TRBJ1-1; maybe TRBD1 (6 bases). V was clipped by 4 bases and J by 1 base, with 14 bases between them. The CDR3 contains 15 residues. Germline V gene lookup returns CDR1 SGHDT and CDR2 YYEEEE. DNA for the CDR3: TGTGCCAGCAGCCCCTACAGGGCCCCGAACACTGAAGCTTTCTTT. This sequence encodes CASSPYRAPNTEAFF.

J is TRBJ1-5 and V is TRBV5-1; 7 bases are a match to TRBD1. Germline V lookup: CDR1 SGHRS, CDR2 YFSETQ. Losses at the gene ends were 5 bases for V and 2 bases for J; bases not matched to a gene: 10. The CDR3 is 16 residues long. The CDR3 DNA follows: TGCGCCAGCAGACCCGGGACAGATGAGGGCAATCAGCCCCAGCATTTT. This sequence encodes CASRPGTDEGNQPQHF.

This sequence joins TRBV6-1 and TRBJ2-2; 8 bases agree with TRBD2. The length of the CDR3 is 14 residues. The germline CDR1 and CDR2 sequences are MNHNS and SASEGT. The junction had 3 bases not matched to a gene; V was cut back by 7 bases and J by 2 bases. DNA for the CDR3: TGTGCCAGCACCGGGAGGGCCAACACCGGGGAGCTGTTTTTT. Protein product: CASTGRANTGELFF.

V gene TRBV5-1 combines with J gene TRBJ1-4; D may be TRBD1 (5 bases). V shed 0 bases and J shed 12 bases, with 18 bases lying between them. Per the germline V gene, CDR1 is SGHRS and CDR2 is YFSETQ. The CDR3 totals 15 residues. The CDR3, as DNA: TGCGCCAGCAGCTTGGAGAGGGGACCGGGTAGGGAACTGTTTTTT. Its translation is CASSLERGPGRELFF.

This sequence joins TRBV28 and TRBJ2-3; D not certain. Germline lookup yields CDR1 MDHEN and CDR2 SYDVKM. Trimming left V 3 bases short and J 6 bases short, with 13 bases between. CDR3 size: 14 residues. The CDR3 sequence is CASSFLGPTDTQYF. CDR3 DNA: TGTGCCAGCAGTTTTCTCGGCCCTACGGATACGCAGTATTTT. The variable domain in full, completed from reference TRBV28 and TRBJ2-3, reads DVKVTQSSRYLVKRTGEKVFLECVQDMDHENMFWYRQDPGLGLRLIYFSYDVKMKEKGDIPEGYSVSREKKERFSLILESASTNQTSMYLCASSFLGPTDTQYFGPGTRLTVL.

This sequence joins TRBV5-1 and TRBJ2-1; D is unclear. The CDR3 extends over 13 amino acids. Germline V gene lookup returns CDR1 SGHRS and CDR2 YFSETQ. V was cut by 1 base and J by 5 bases, with 7 bases left in between. CDR3 residues: CASSLREHNEQFF. DNA for the CDR3: TGCGCCAGCAGCTTGAGGGAACACAATGAGCAGTTCTTC.

The count of this clone is one. The J gene is TRBJ2-6, the V gene TRBV7-9, with no clear D. Deletions cut 2 bases from V and 2 bases from J, with 10 bases between. Germline V gene lookup returns CDR1 SEHNR and CDR2 FQNEAQ (reference sequence). This CDR3 is built from 16 residues. CDR3 residues: CASSLSRLAGANVLTF. The DNA of the CDR3 is TGTGCCAGCAGCTTATCACGGTTAGCTGGGGCCAACGTCCTGACTTTC.

The V and J genes are TRBV23-1 and TRBJ2-5; TRBD1 might be the D (5 bases). Being an ORF, TRBV23-1 has a function that is uncertain. The V gene lost 2 bases and the J gene lost 4 bases, with 14 bases spanning the gap. The CDR3 runs 15 residues. CDR3 residues: CASSQVGPKAETQYF. The CDR3 DNA is TGCGCCAGCAGTCAAGTGGGGCCGAAAGCAGAGACCCAGTACTTC.

The CDR3 bases are TGTGCCAGCACTCTAGCGGGAAGTGGTGAGCAGTTCTTC. Protein sequence: CASTLAGSGEQFF. The V gene is TRBV6-6, the J gene TRBJ2-1; 9 bases align to TRBD2. Per germline, CDR1 MNHNY and CDR2 SVGAGI (reference sequence). Trimming took 7 bases from V and 9 from J; bases not matched to a gene: 7. There are 13 residues in the CDR3.

V usage is TRBV4-1 and J usage is TRBJ2-7, with 8 positions matching TRBD1. CDR1 is MGHRA, CDR2 YSYEKL, per germline. This CDR3 comprises 20 residues. J gave up 3 bases and V 0 bases, and 19 bases lay outside the gene matches. The CDR3 protein is CASSQEIGQGKPWAFYEQYF. CDR3 nucleotides: TGCGCCAGCAGCCAAGAGATCGGACAGGGAAAGCCGTGGGCCTTCTACGAGCAGTACTTC.

This clone was seen a single time. V usage is TRBV25-1 and J usage is TRBJ2-7; 8 bases map to TRBD1. V dropped 6 bases and J dropped 2; count of bases not matched to a gene: 3. The CDR3 runs to 13 residues. Germline-derived CDR1 and CDR2 are MGHDK and SYGVNS. In DNA form, the CDR3 reads TGTGCCAGCAGGGGGGACAGGACCTACGAGCAGTACTTC. It codes for CASRGDRTYEQYF.

This clone was seen a handful of times. V and J are TRBV7-9 and TRBJ2-7; 8 positions agree with TRBD2. CDR1 and CDR2 from the germline V gene are SEHNR and FQNEAQ (reference sequence). V was pared by 5 bases and J by 5 bases, with 11 bases of the junction left unmatched. CDR3 length: 15 amino acids. CDR3 sequence reads: CASSKPPGLENEQYF. The CDR3 nucleotides are TGTGCCAGCAGCAAACCCCCGGGACTAGAAAACGAGCAGTACTTC.

The rearrangement uses TRBV5-6 and TRBJ2-2; D gene ambiguous. Germline V gene lookup returns CDR1 SGHDT and CDR2 YYEEEE. Deletions cut 0 bases from V and 1 base from J, with 13 bases between. This CDR3 spans 17 amino acids. The CDR3 DNA reads TGTGCCAGCAGCTTGGCGGCGGTGTCAATGAACACCGGGGAGCTGTTTTTT. It specifies CASSLAAVSMNTGELFF.

The J gene is TRBJ2-3, the V gene TRBV6-1, with 10 nucleotides matching TRBD2. The length of the CDR3 is 13 residues. V trimming: 6 bases; J trimming: 6 bases; junction bases outside the gene matches: 3. Per the germline V gene, CDR1 is MNHNS and CDR2 is SASEGT. The CDR3 DNA sequence: TGTGCCAGCAGATGGACTAGCGGTGATACGCAGTATTTT. Amino acid sequence: CASRWTSGDTQYF.